These 27 T cell receptor beta chains were all obtained from the same sample, sequenced in a study of spatial heterogeneity in lung cancer. MiXCR, applied by TCRdb to the 5' RACE reads, yields one record per CDR3 protein. The top ten hold roughly 45% of the sample, which has around 45,000 distinct CDR3 sequences, around 11% seen once. Time point given: sample taken at primary tumor resection. Without sorting, whole RNA was sequenced from tumor, nontumor lung or frozen PBMC. The specimen comprised PBMCs, sampled at surgery. These receptors all stem from a female donor with early-stage non-small cell lung cancer.

The table lists this clonotype with a few counts. CDR3 nucleotides: TGTGCCAGCAGCACTGACAGGGGGCCTTACTATGGCTACACCTTC. This translates into CASSTDRGPYYGYTF. The chain has TRBV5-6 and TRBJ1-2; TRBD1 matches at 10 bases. Germline V lookup: CDR1 SGHDT, CDR2 YYEEEE. V shed 4 bases, J shed 3 bases, and the junction held 6 bases outside the gene matches. This CDR3 has 15 amino acids.

This clonotype came up a few times. The CDR3, as DNA: TGTGCCAGCAGCTTTGGGCAGCAAGAGACCCAGTACTTC. The encoded protein is CASSFGQQETQYF. The rearrangement uses TRBV7-2 and TRBJ2-5; D remains unclear. Between the trimmed V and J ends, which lost 3 bases and 2 bases, there was a span of 7 bases. Germline V gene lookup returns CDR1 SGHTA and CDR2 FQGNSA. The CDR3 runs 13 residues. Based on the CDR3 plus reference TRBV7-2 and TRBJ2-5, the full variable domain is GAGVSQSPSNKVTEKGKDVELRCDPISGHTALYWYRQSLGQGLEFLIYFQGNSAPDKSGLPSDRFSAERTGGSVSTLTIQRTQQEDSAVYLCASSFGQQETQYFGPGTRLLVL.

The chain employs TRBV18 and TRBJ2-3; unclear D gene. V shed 5 bases and J shed 0 bases, with 9 bases lying between them. From germline, CDR1 is KGHSH and CDR2 LQKENI. The CDR3 sequence is 14 residues long. CDR3 sequence: CASSSALSTDTQYF. The DNA for the CDR3 is TGTGCCAGCTCATCGGCGCTTAGCACAGATACGCAGTATTTT.

In its sample, this clonotype was seen a few times. The J gene is TRBJ2-5, the V gene TRBV6-2 or TRBV6-3; a weak D match, TRBD2 (6 bases). The V end was cut by 6 bases, the J end by 4 bases, with 12 bases between. CDR1 and CDR2 (germline): MNHEY, SVGEGT. This CDR3 comprises 13 residues. CDR3 sequence reads: CASRRPGLETQYF. DNA of the CDR3: TGTGCCAGCAGAAGACCGGGACTAGAGACCCAGTACTTC.

The sample holds a few counts of this clonotype. The V gene is TRBV27, the J gene TRBJ2-2; weak D call: TRBD2 (5 bases). The CDR3 sequence is 18 residues long. V was shortened by 3 bases and J by 7 bases, with 24 bases between the two germline ends. From germline, CDR1 is MNHEY and CDR2 SMNVEV (reference sequence). The CDR3: CASSFNRGLGLSVGELFF. CDR3 DNA sequence: TGTGCCAGCAGTTTTAACCGCGGGCTAGGGTTGAGCGTCGGGGAGCTGTTTTTT.

The rearrangement uses TRBV6-4 and TRBJ2-6; D remains unclear. The germline gives CDR1 MRHNA, CDR2 SNTAGT. V was trimmed by 8 bases and J by 0 bases, leaving 8 bases between them. CDR3 length: 14 residues. The CDR3 here is CASRTDSGANVLTF. DNA of the CDR3: TGTGCCAGCCGGACGGACTCTGGGGCCAACGTCCTGACTTTC.

CDR3 DNA sequence: TGCAGTGCTAGGGCCCTACTACCCAGCTCCTACAATGAGCAGTTCTTC. Translation gives CSARALLPSSYNEQFF. The V gene is TRBV20-1, the J gene TRBJ2-1; no definite D call. The V and J ends lost 3 bases and 0 bases respectively, with 15 bases between them. Germline CDR1 DFQATT, CDR2 SNEGSKA (reference sequence). The CDR3 extends over 16 amino acids.

The rearrangement links TRBV7-2 to TRBJ2-7, with 10 bases lining up with TRBD1. The CDR3 is 15 amino acids. The germline V gene has CDR1 SGHTA and CDR2 FQGNSA. J gave up 0 bases and V 5 bases, and 4 bases lay outside the gene matches. CDR3 nucleotide sequence: TGTGCCAGCAGCACGGGACAGGGGTACTCCTACGAGCAGTACTTC. It encodes CASSTGQGYSYEQYF.

This clonotype occurred a few times. This sequence joins TRBV12-3 or TRBV12-4 and TRBJ1-6, with 7 positions matching TRBD1. Losses at the gene ends were 1 base for V and 10 bases for J; bases not matched to a gene: 4. The CDR3 is 14 residues long. The CDR3 region is CASSLEGGRSPLHF. As DNA, the CDR3 is TGTGCCAGCAGTTTAGAAGGGGGCCGGTCACCCCTCCACTTT.

This clonotype was recorded at least ten times. The genes are TRBV7-9 and TRBJ2-4; a possible D gene is TRBD1 (6 bases). The V end was cut by 5 bases, the J end by 0 bases, with 11 bases between. The CDR3 has 15 amino acids. Germline CDR1 reads SEHNR; CDR2 reads FQNEAQ (reference sequence). The chain's CDR3 is CASSEQGLAKNIQYF. The CDR3 nucleotides read TGTGCCAGCAGCGAACAGGGTCTAGCCAAAAACATTCAGTACTTC. Looking up the rest from reference TRBV7-9 and TRBJ2-4 gives the full variable domain: DTGVSQNPRHKITKRGQNVTFRCDPISEHNRLYWYRQTLGQGPEFLTYFQNEAQLEKSRLLSDRFSAERPKGSFSTLEIQRTEQGDSAMYLCASSEQGLAKNIQYFGAGTRLSVL.

This clonotype was counted between two and nine times. The V call is TRBV19, the J call TRBJ2-5, with D maybe TRBD1 (6 bases). Germline assignment: CDR1 LNHDA and CDR2 SQIVND (reference sequence). The V end was cut by 5 bases, the J end by 5 bases, with 21 bases between. The CDR3 consists of 16 residues. CDR3 DNA sequence: TGTGCCAGTAGTTCCACAGGGATCACCACTTGGGAGACCCAGTACTTC. Translated, it gives CASSSTGITTWETQYF.

In its sample, this clonotype was seen a few times. This chain uses TRBV7-2 with TRBJ2-3, with TRBD2 matching over 15 bases. CDR1 and CDR2 (germline): SGHTA, FQGNSA. The CDR3 is 18 amino acids. The J segment lost 0 bases and the V segment lost 7 bases, leaving 8 bases of the junction unmatched. Here the CDR3 reads CASTDPGLAGGSTDTQYF. The CDR3 region has the DNA TGTGCCAGCACCGACCCGGGACTAGCGGGGGGTAGCACAGATACGCAGTATTTT.

This clonotype was seen repeatedly, ten times or more. The chain carries TRBV2 and TRBJ1-2, with 10 bases matching TRBD1. Per the germline V gene, CDR1 is SNHLY and CDR2 is FYNNEI. V was clipped by 2 bases and J by 4 bases; unmatched bases: 1. CDR3 length: 14 residues. In nucleotides, the CDR3 is TGTGCCAGCAGTGAAAGGGACAGGGGCTATGGCTACACCTTC. The encoded protein is CASSERDRGYGYTF.

The chain combines TRBV6-2 or TRBV6-3 with TRBJ2-7, with TRBD1 identical over 9 bases. Germline V gene sequence: CDR1 MNHEY, CDR2 SVGEGT. This CDR3 is built from 14 residues. J gave up 5 bases and V 0 bases, and 2 bases lay outside the gene matches. CDR3 residues: CASSYSGTGNEQYF. CDR3 coding DNA: TGTGCCAGCAGTTACTCCGGGACAGGGAACGAGCAGTACTTC.

This clonotype has at least ten counts. The chain couples TRBV20-1 to TRBJ1-1; 8 bases map to TRBD1. The germline V gene has CDR1 DFQATT and CDR2 SNEGSKA (reference sequence). This CDR3 region has 16 residues. V lost 0 bases to trimming and J lost 1 base; unmatched junction nucleotides: 7. The chain's CDR3 is CSARDFRDRRNTEAFF. CDR3 sequence (DNA): TGCAGTGCTAGAGACTTTCGGGACAGGAGGAACACTGAAGCTTTCTTT.

This clonotype was counted ten times or more. This chain uses TRBV7-2 with TRBJ2-5; no clear D. The germline V gene encodes CDR1 SGHTA and CDR2 FQGNSA. Trimming pared 3 bases from V and 4 bases from J, leaving 9 bases between. CDR3 length equals 13 residues. CDR3 residues: CASSLSPSETQYF. CDR3 nucleotide sequence: TGTGCCAGCAGCTTGAGTCCTTCAGAGACCCAGTACTTC.

The V call is TRBV12-3 or TRBV12-4, the J call TRBJ1-2, with 7 bases lining up with TRBD1. The CDR3 runs to 16 residues. With 2 bases clipped from V and 1 base from J, the junction kept 7 bases outside the gene matches. CDR3 protein: CASSLFVRDSNYGYTF. The CDR3 region has the DNA TGTGCCAGCAGTTTATTTGTCCGGGACAGTAACTATGGCTACACCTTC.

This clonotype has only a few counts. The V call is TRBV5-1, the J call TRBJ2-3; maybe TRBD2 (7 bases). The CDR3 is made up of 17 amino acids. CDR1 SGHRS and CDR2 YFSETQ come from the germline V gene. V lost 6 bases and J 4 bases, leaving 24 bases between the germline ends. CDR3: CASTLLGGGVLSDTQYF. CDR3 nucleotides: TGCGCCAGCACCCTCCTCGGAGGGGGGGTCCTATCAGATACGCAGTATTTT.

This clonotype was seen at least ten times. This chain links TRBV6-6 with TRBJ2-5; 9 bases are shared with TRBD2. The CDR3 has 12 amino acids. Germline V gene lookup returns CDR1 MNHNY and CDR2 SVGAGI (reference sequence). Trimming at V came to 5 bases and at J to 5 bases, leaving 0 bases not matched to a gene. CDR3 coding DNA: TGTGCCAGCAGTGGACTAGCGGAGACCCAGTACTTC. This codes for CASSGLAETQYF.

The chain couples TRBV12-5 to TRBJ1-1; 8 bases are a match to TRBD1. Germline V lookup: CDR1 LGHNT, CDR2 FRNRAP. The CDR3 runs 14 residues. V lost 1 base and J lost 8; bases outside the gene matches: 6. The CDR3 DNA sequence: TGTGCTAGTGGTTTGGCCCGGACAGGGACCGAAGCTTTCTTT. Its protein is CASGLARTGTEAFF.

This clonotype was counted between two and nine times. This chain uses TRBV12-3 or TRBV12-4 with TRBJ1-4; D not resolved. Between the trimmed V and J ends, which lost 6 bases and 10 bases, there was a span of 12 bases. The CDR3 loop spans 12 amino acids. CDR3 protein: CASSYSSGKLFF. DNA of the CDR3: TGTGCCAGCAGCTACTCATCTGGAAAACTGTTTTTT.

This clonotype was recorded a few times. V is TRBV24-1 and J is TRBJ2-2; D remains ambiguous. Trimming stripped 8 bases from V and 0 bases from J, with 9 bases between. Germline lookup yields CDR1 KGHDR and CDR2 SFDVKD. The CDR3 totals 14 residues. This chain's CDR3 is CATTGTANTGELFF. CDR3 DNA: TGTGCCACCACCGGAACAGCGAACACCGGGGAGCTGTTTTTT.

This clonotype was picked up one time. The V gene is TRBV24-1, the J gene TRBJ1-2; D may be TRBD1 (6 bases). The germline gives CDR1 KGHDR, CDR2 SFDVKD. The CDR3 extends over 14 amino acids. The germline V and J ends were trimmed by 3 bases and 8 bases, with 15 bases remaining between them. CDR3 sequence: CATSDTLRGGGYTF. For the CDR3, the DNA is TGTGCCACCAGTGATACCCTCAGGGGAGGCGGCTACACCTTC.

The sample holds many counts of this clonotype. CDR3 region: CASSLTSAGGNQPQHF. CDR3 DNA: TGTGCCAGCAGCTTAACATCGGCAGGGGGCAATCAGCCCCAGCATTTT. This chain links TRBV7-2 with TRBJ1-5, with D possibly TRBD1 on 6 matching bases. The V gene lost 2 bases and the J gene lost 2 bases, with 13 bases spanning the gap. The CDR3 loop spans 16 amino acids. Germline lookup yields CDR1 SGHTA and CDR2 FQGNSA.

The chain has TRBV12-3 or TRBV12-4 and TRBJ1-1; the D gene is possibly TRBD1 (6 bases). V lost 2 bases and J 6 bases, leaving 10 bases between the germline ends. The CDR3 has 13 amino acids. The CDR3 DNA reads as TGTGCCAGCAGTTTATTGGACAGCCCTGAAGCTTTCTTT. Protein sequence: CASSLLDSPEAFF.

DNA of the CDR3: TGTGCCACCAGCCCACTTCAGCGGGGGGCCGCGGGGCTGAACATTCAGTACTTC. Its protein product is CATSPLQRGAAGLNIQYF. This chain connects TRBV15 to TRBJ2-4; TRBD2 matches 9 bases. This CDR3 is 18 amino acids long. The V segment lost 5 bases and the J segment 7 bases; nucleotides outside the gene matches: 18. Germline CDR1 reads LNHNV; CDR2 reads YYDKDF (reference sequence).

This clonotype was detected only a few times. The V call is TRBV11-3, the J call TRBJ2-1; D is unresolved. The CDR3 runs 13 residues. Germline lookup yields CDR1 SGHNT and CDR2 YENEEA. Trimming removed 5 bases at V and 10 bases at J, with 15 bases between. Here the CDR3 DNA reads TGTGCCAGCAGCCCTGACGGCTTTGGGGAGCAGTTCTTC. Translation: CASSPDGFGEQFF.